A selection of T cell receptor beta chains follows, all from one sample in a study of cytomegalovirus exposure and HLA in healthy donors. TCRdb's table, derived via immunoSEQ multiplex PCR, lists solely in-frame clones and lacks some. This table holds roughly 130,000 clones, 80% to 85% found once. Specimen: PBMCs. The receptors originated from a man under 40 in good health and CMV-seronegative. The CDR3 runs from the conserved cysteine through the conserved F or W.

V gene	J gene	CDR3 protein
TRBV9	TRBJ2-3	CASSATGWTTDTQYF
TRBV2	TRBJ2-1	CASSRLAGGLYNEQFF
TRBV28	TRBJ2-7	CASSPTPSLDEQYF
TRBV19	TRBJ2-3	CASSIRETGTDTQYF
TRBV19	TRBJ1-2	CASTPTGSYGYTF
TRBV9	TRBJ1-1	CASSANRENTEAFF
TRBV7-9	TRBJ2-2	CASSSRGRENTGELFF
TRBV18	TRBJ2-7	CASSPGTSTYEQYF
TRBV5-1	TRBJ1-6	CASSLGDRGDSPLHF
TRBV5-5	TRBJ1-1	CASSYLVGGGTEAFF